This entry describes one TCR beta chain. Its antigen is still unknown. The CDR3 consists of 15 residues. J gave up 2 bases and V 5 bases, and 8 bases lay outside the gene matches. Germline-derived CDR1 and CDR2 are MGHDK and SYGVNS. This sample is part of a study of cytomegalovirus exposure and HLA in healthy donors. The PCR was carried out with 60 Vbeta primers and 13 Jbeta primers. Here immunoSEQ multiplex PCR was the method, and the copy in TCRdb shows in-frame clones only, minus some. The sample yields some 250,000 clones, about 81% seen once. Regarding the study as a whole: Sequencing had likely introduced a cluster of highly shared sequence variants as an artifact. Reportedly, a later analysis found an Asian-associated ancestry cluster had fewer N-insertions than the roughly 700-donor mean.

The chain combines TRBV25-1 with TRBJ2-5; the match to TRBD1 covers 7 bases. Sequencing input: PBMCs. This TCR derives from a woman in her thirties or forties in good health and CMV-seropositive. The chain's CDR3 is CASSPRQGVQETQYF. The CDR3 nucleotides are TGTGCCAGCAGTCCACGACAGGGAGTTCAAGAGACCCAGTACTTC.